This TCR beta chain was profiled in a study of post-analysis software for immune sequencing data (dated by TCRdb to between 2014 and 2017). Turning to the overall study: Disease courses on record covered relapsing-remitting, secondary progressive and progressive-relapsing multiple sclerosis, though some patients had no subtype annotation. Patient repertoires were compared against roughly 11 previously published healthy control repertoires from donors aged 6 to 25 years. A subset of samples was prepared in parallel using single-end sample barcoding, then pooled and co-amplified after Illumina adapter ligation.

A note on this clonotype: Its antigen is currently not known. No base quality values were provided; no much bigger clone lies one nucleotide off.

The library came from PCR. Instrument on record: Illumina HiSeq 2500. Unique molecular identifiers were incorporated into TCR beta cDNA libraries to reduce PCR and sequencing biases. Every 1 to 10 million input T cells yielded around 500,000 cDNA molecules, meaning each molecule approximated one T cell. The patient libraries were prepared and sequenced with the same protocol used for the earlier healthy control dataset. Samples belonging to the same batch were prepared together, multiplexed and sequenced on a shared HiSeq lane. The authors processed their data as follows. Raw barcoded reads were processed with MIGEC, and single-read molecular identifier groups were discarded before consensus assembly and CDR3 extraction. Clonotype tables were post-analysed with VDJtools, and diversity was normalized by down-sampling all datasets to the smallest sample size. In repertoire overlap clustering, CDR3 amino acid sequences, but not nucleotide sequences, were matched to correct batch-related cross-sample contamination. TCRdb cleaned the public reads at Q25 with fastp, built clones with MiXCR and kept in-frame beta chains. One record per CDR3 amino acid sequence lists the most common genes and DNA. The authors' filters were not applied to this entry. The sample table contains 650,000 to 850,000 distinct CDR3 sequences; only one count was recorded for approximately 44% of them. 4% to 5% of the sample rests with the top ten.

Study-wide conclusions, independent of this receptor: The control group was slightly older than the multiple sclerosis patient group. Several TRBV segments, including TRBV5-6, TRBV5-1 and TRBV20-1, were significantly more frequent in patients than controls. Significantly lower normalized Chao1 diversity was found in multiple sclerosis patients than in controls, suggesting substantial peripheral T-cell clonal expansion. Strong co-clustering of samples prepared in the same batch was shown by direct clustering with F measure, prompting a batch-effect correction.

Relative to germline, V is 0 bases shorter and J is 2 bases shorter, with 11 bases between their ends. Taken from cysteine to phenylalanine, the CDR3 has 14 residues. This entry keeps only the CDR3 DNA: 42 bases, framed from base 1. CDR1 and CDR2 are drawn from the germline V gene (reference sequence): DFQATT, SNEGSKA. To demonstrate the VDJtools post-analysis software, the study profiled TCR beta repertoires from the peripheral blood of about 13 young patients with multiple sclerosis. The patients with multiple sclerosis were children and adolescents between roughly 6 and 15 years of age. The sequencing sample was made of blood. The chain was built from TRBV20-1 and TRBJ2-7, with a tentative D gene TRBD1 over 6 matching bases. This receptor was taken from a girl aged 10 to 17 with multiple sclerosis. The CDR3 protein: CSAREQGIAYEQYF. Here is the DNA: TGCAGTGCTAGAGAACAGGGAATTGCCTACGAGCAGTACTTC.